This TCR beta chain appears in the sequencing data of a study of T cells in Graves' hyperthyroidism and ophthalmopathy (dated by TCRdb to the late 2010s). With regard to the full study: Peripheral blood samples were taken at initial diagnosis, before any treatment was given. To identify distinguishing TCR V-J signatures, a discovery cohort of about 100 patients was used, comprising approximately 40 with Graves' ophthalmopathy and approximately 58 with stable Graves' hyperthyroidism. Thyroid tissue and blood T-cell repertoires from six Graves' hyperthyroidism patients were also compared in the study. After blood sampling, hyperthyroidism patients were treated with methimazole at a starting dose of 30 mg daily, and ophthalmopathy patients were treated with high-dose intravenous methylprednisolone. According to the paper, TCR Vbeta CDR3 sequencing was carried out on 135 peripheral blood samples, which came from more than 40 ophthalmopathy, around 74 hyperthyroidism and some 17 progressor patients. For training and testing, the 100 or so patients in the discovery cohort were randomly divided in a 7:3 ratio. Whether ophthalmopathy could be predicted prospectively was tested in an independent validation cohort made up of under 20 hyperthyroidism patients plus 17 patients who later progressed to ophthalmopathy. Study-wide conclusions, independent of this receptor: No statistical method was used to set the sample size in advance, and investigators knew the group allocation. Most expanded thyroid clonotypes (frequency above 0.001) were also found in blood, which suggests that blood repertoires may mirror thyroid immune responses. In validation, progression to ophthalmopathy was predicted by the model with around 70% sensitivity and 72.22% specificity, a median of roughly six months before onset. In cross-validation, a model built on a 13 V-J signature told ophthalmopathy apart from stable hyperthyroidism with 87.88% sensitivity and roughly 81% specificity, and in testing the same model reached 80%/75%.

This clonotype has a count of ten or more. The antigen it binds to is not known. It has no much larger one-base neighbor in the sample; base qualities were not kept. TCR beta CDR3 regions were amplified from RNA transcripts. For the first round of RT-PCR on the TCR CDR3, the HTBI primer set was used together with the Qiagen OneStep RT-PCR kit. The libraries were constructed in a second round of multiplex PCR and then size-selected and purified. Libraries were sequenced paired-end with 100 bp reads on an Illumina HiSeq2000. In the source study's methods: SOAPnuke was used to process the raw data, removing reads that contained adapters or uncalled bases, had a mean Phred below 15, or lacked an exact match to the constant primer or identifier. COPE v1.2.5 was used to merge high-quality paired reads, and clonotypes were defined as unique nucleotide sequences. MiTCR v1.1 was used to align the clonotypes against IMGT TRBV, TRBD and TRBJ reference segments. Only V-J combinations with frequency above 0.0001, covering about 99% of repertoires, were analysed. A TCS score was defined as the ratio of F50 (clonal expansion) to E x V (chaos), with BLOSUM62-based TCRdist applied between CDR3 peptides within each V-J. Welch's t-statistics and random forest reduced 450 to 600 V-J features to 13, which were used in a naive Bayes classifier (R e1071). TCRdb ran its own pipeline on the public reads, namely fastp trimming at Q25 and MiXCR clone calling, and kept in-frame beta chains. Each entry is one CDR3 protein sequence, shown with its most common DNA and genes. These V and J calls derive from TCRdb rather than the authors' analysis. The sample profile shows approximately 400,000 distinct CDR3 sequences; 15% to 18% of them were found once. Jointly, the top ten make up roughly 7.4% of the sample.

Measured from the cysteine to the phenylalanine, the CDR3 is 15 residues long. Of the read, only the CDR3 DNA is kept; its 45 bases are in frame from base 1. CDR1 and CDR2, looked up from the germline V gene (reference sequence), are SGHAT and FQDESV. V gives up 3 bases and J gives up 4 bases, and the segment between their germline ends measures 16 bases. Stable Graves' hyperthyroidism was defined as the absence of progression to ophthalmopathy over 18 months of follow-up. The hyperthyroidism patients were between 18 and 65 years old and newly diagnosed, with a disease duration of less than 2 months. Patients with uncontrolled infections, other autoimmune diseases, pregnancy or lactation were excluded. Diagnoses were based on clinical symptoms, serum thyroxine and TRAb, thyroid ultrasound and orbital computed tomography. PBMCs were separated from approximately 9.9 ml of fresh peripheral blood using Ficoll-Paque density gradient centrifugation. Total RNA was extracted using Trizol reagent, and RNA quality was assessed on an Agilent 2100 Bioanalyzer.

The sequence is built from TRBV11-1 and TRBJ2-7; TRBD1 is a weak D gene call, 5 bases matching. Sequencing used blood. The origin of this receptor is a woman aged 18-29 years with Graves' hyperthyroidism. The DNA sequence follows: TGTGCCAGCAGCTTGCAGGGTCAGACGCCTTACGAGCAGTACTTC. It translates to CASSLQGQTPYEQYF.